These T cell receptor beta chains were read from a single sample in a study of blood T cells in healthy people across ages. TCRdb ran MiXCR on the 5' RACE reads and lists one entry per CDR3 protein. This sample has 600,000 or so distinct CDR3 sequences, with about 45% found just once. Sequencing was performed on blood. The receptors here all came from an older man in good health. The CDR3 runs from the conserved cysteine through the conserved F or W. Fields, in order: V gene, clone size, D gene, J gene, CDR3 protein, CDR3 DNA. The D gene is left open where the match is weak. Clone size is not always given. Where it is, it says once, few, many or a class for expanded clones.

TRBV6-2/TRBV6-3	.	.	TRBJ2-5	CASSSRRHQETQYF	TGTGCCAGCAGTTCCCGACGCCACCAAGAGACCCAGTACTTC
TRBV20-1	.	.	TRBJ1-2	CSARSGFAAGYTF	TGCAGTGCTAGATCGGGGTTCGCGGCTGGCTACACCTTC
TRBV7-3	.	.	TRBJ2-1	CASSLGSGNEQFF	TGTGCCAGCAGCTTGGGCTCCGGCAATGAGCAGTTCTTC
TRBV20-1	.	TRBD2	TRBJ2-7	CSARLAGSLGYEQYF	TGCAGTGCTAGGCTAGCGGGGAGTTTGGGGTACGAGCAGTACTTC
TRBV7-9	few	.	TRBJ1-1	CASSLRTDEAFF	TGTGCCAGCAGCTTGAGGACGGATGAAGCTTTCTTT
TRBV7-9	.	.	TRBJ2-7	CASSSPASEQYF	TGTGCCAGCAGCTCCCCGGCCAGCGAGCAGTACTTC
TRBV20-1	.	.	TRBJ2-1	CSARGGGYSYNEQFF	TGCAGTGCTAGAGGTGGGGGGTACTCCTACAATGAGCAGTTCTTC
TRBV3-1	.	.	TRBJ1-2	CASSQRGLYGYTF	TGTGCCAGCAGCCAAAGAGGGCTCTATGGCTACACCTTC
TRBV29-1	.	.	TRBJ1-2	CSVETTTGYGYTF	TGCAGCGTTGAAACCACGACAGGATATGGCTACACCTTC
TRBV27	.	TRBD1	TRBJ2-1	CASSHGTGGRNEQFF	TGTGCCAGCAGTCACGGGACAGGGGGACGGAATGAGCAGTTCTTC
TRBV29-1	.	.	TRBJ2-7	CSVERGGLDEQYF	TGCAGCGTTGAAAGGGGGGGCCTAGACGAGCAGTACTTC
TRBV6-6	.	.	TRBJ1-6	CASSYSGSAF	TGTGCCAGCAGTTACTCCGGTTCCGCTTTT
TRBV9	.	.	TRBJ1-2	CASSVEVSLNYGYTF	TGTGCCAGCAGCGTAGAGGTATCCTTAAACTATGGCTACACCTTC
TRBV2	.	.	TRBJ2-5	CASSERDVRTGETQYF	TGTGCCAGCAGTGAACGGGACGTGAGAACTGGAGAGACCCAGTACTTC
TRBV6-2/TRBV6-3	.	.	TRBJ2-4	CASSQDSKNIQYF	TGTGCCAGCAGTCAGGACAGTAAAAACATTCAGTACTTC
TRBV2	few	.	TRBJ1-2	CASSEMDSYGYTF	TGTGCCAGCAGTGAGATGGACAGCTATGGCTACACCTTC
TRBV6-6	many	.	TRBJ2-1	CASSGPQAPNEQFF	TGTGCCAGCAGTGGCCCCCAAGCCCCCAATGAGCAGTTCTTC
TRBV7-9	many	.	TRBJ2-7	CASSLGGGSSYEQYF	TGTGCCAGCAGTTTAGGGGGGGGGAGCTCCTACGAGCAGTACTTC
TRBV6-2/TRBV6-3	once	TRBD2	TRBJ2-1	CASHASGRTGEQFF	TGTGCCAGTCACGCTAGCGGGAGGACAGGTGAGCAGTTCTTC
TRBV5-1	.	.	TRBJ1-2	CASSLEDWRGYTF	TGCGCCAGCAGCTTGGAGGACTGGCGGGGCTACACCTTC
TRBV7-6	.	.	TRBJ2-6	CASSLAPQGVSSGANVLTF	TGTGCCAGCAGCTTAGCCCCACAGGGAGTCTCTAGCGGGGCCAACGTCCTGACTTTC
TRBV20-1	few	.	TRBJ1-2	CSASPPGAGGYTF	TGCAGTGCTAGCCCCCCAGGGGCGGGTGGCTACACCTTC
TRBV20-1	few	.	TRBJ2-5	CSGGAGRQETQYF	TGCAGTGGGGGTGCAGGCAGGCAAGAGACCCAGTACTTC
TRBV20-1	few	.	TRBJ2-7	CSARDSGGGYYEQYF	TGCAGTGCTAGAGATAGCGGTGGAGGTTACTACGAGCAGTACTTC
TRBV3-1	.	.	TRBJ1-4	CASSQPRTANEKLFF	TGTGCCAGCAGCCAACCCCGGACAGCTAATGAAAAACTGTTTTTT
TRBV7-2	.	.	TRBJ2-4	CASSLEGTNNPRNIQYF	TGTGCCAGCAGCCTCGAAGGGACAAACAACCCCCGGAACATTCAGTACTTC
TRBV7-2	.	TRBD1	TRBJ1-5	CASSLADRGNQPQHF	TGTGCCAGCAGCTTGGCAGACAGGGGGAATCAGCCCCAGCATTTT
TRBV7-2	.	TRBD2	TRBJ2-7	CASSSSSGSKHEQYF	TGTGCCAGCAGCTCTTCTAGCGGGAGTAAGCACGAGCAGTACTTC
TRBV5-1	few	TRBD1	TRBJ2-6	CASNEGQSSGANVLTF	TGCGCCAGCAACGAGGGACAGTCCTCTGGGGCCAACGTCCTGACTTTC
TRBV6-5	few	TRBD2	TRBJ2-7	CASSYPTSGGSYEQYF	TGTGCCAGCAGTTACCCCACTAGCGGGGGATCCTACGAGCAGTACTTC
TRBV10-3	.	.	TRBJ2-2	CAISESGIGELFF	TGTGCCATCAGTGAGTCTGGAATCGGGGAGCTGTTTTTT
TRBV7-2	.	.	TRBJ1-2	CASSPGRSNGYTF	TGTGCCAGCAGCCCAGGGCGTTCGAATGGCTACACCTTC
TRBV5-1	.	.	TRBJ2-3	CASSLAEAGRSTDTQYF	TGCGCCAGCAGCTTGGCTGAGGCAGGGCGCTCCACAGATACGCAGTATTTT